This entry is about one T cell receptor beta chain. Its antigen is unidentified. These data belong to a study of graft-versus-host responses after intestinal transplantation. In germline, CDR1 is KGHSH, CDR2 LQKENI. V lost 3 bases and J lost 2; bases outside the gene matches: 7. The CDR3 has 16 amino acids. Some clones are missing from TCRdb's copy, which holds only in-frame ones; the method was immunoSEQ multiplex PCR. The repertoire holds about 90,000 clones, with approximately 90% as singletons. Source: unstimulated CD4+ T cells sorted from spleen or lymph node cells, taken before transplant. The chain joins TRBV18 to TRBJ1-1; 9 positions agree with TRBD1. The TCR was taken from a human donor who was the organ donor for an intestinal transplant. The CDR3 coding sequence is TGTGCCAGCTCACCGAATCTGGACAGGGGAAACACTGAAGCTTTCTTT. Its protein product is CASSPNLDRGNTEAFF. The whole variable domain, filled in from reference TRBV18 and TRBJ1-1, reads NAGVMQNPRHLVRRRGQEARLRCSPMKGHSHVYWYRQLPEEGLKFMVYLQKENIIDESGMPKERFSAEFPKEGPSILRIQQVVRGDSAAYFCASSPNLDRGNTEAFFGQGTRLTVV.